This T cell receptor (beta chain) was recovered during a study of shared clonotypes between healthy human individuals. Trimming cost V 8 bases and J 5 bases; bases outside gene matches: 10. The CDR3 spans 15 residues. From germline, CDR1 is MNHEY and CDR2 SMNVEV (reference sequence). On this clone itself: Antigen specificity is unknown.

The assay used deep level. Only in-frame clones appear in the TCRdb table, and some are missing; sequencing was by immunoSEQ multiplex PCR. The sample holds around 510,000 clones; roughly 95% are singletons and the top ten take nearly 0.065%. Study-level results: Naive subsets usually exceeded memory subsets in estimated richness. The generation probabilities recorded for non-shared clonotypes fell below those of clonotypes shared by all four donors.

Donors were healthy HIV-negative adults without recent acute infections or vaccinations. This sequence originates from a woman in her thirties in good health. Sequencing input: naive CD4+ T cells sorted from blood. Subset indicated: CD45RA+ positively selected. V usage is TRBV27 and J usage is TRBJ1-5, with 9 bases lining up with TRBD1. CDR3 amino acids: CASSPTGGPYQPQHF. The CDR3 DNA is TGTGCCAGCTCACCAACAGGGGGCCCTTATCAGCCCCAGCATTTT.